This is a list of T cell receptor beta chains from one sample in a study of blood T cell repertoires in COVID-19. This table comes from immunoSEQ multiplex PCR, and its TCRdb copy is limited to in-frame clones, with some not included. The repertoire holds 200,000 to 250,000 clones, with about nine tenths as singletons. What was sequenced was peripheral blood. The origin of the receptors is a man older than 75 with acute or convalescent COVID-19. CDR3s include the opening cysteine and the closing phenylalanine or tryptophan. The order of the fields is D gene, V gene, J gene, clone size, CDR3 length, CDR3 DNA, CDR3 protein. The D gene is left open where the match is weak. Clone size, where shown, is once, few, many, or a class for clones that have expanded.

>NA|TRBV6-5|TRBJ2-1|NA|13
TGTGCCAGCAGCCAAATTAGTTACAATGAGCAGTTCTTC
CASSQISYNEQFF
>NA|TRBV25-1|TRBJ2-1|NA|17
TGTGCCAGCAGTGAAAAAGGAATCAGGTACTCCTACAATGAGCAGTTCTTC
CASSEKGIRYSYNEQFF
>NA|TRBV5-1|TRBJ2-1|NA|13
TGCGCCAGCAGCTTGGATTGGGGAACGGGACAGTTCTTC
CASSLDWGTGQFF
>NA|TRBV5-4|TRBJ2-1|NA|17
TGTGCCAGCAGCTCCGGTCGGGGCAGGGGATTAGGCAATGAGCAGTTCTTC
CASSSGRGRGLGNEQFF
>NA|TRBV28|TRBJ2-2|NA|14
TGTGCCAGCAGGACTACAGGGTTAACCGGGGAGCTGTTTTTT
CASRTTGLTGELFF
>TRBD1|TRBV6-2/TRBV6-3|TRBJ2-3|NA|14
TGTGCCAGCAGTGACCTCCGCAGGGGGAATACGCAGTATTTT
CASSDLRRGNTQYF
>TRBD1|TRBV9|TRBJ1-4|NA|18
TGTGCCAGCAGCCCGAGGGGGACAGGGGTGACGACTAATGAAAAACTGTTTTTT
CASSPRGTGVTTNEKLFF
>NA|TRBV6-5|TRBJ1-5|NA|14
TGTGCCAGCAGTTCCCCCCAGGGGAATCAGCCCCAGCATTTT
CASSSPQGNQPQHF
>TRBD1|TRBV2|TRBJ1-5|NA|13
TGTGCCAGCAGGGGACAGAACAATCAGCCCCAGCATTTT
CASRGQNNQPQHF
>TRBD1|TRBV6-1|TRBJ2-7|once|14
TGTGCCAGCAGACCAGGACAGGGCGAGTACGAGCAGTACTTC
CASRPGQGEYEQYF
>NA|TRBV7-9|TRBJ2-7|NA|15
TGTGCCAGCAGCTTATTCCCCAGCGGCAGCCACGAGCAGTACTTC
CASSLFPSGSHEQYF
>NA|TRBV6-5|TRBJ2-7|NA|13
TGTGCCAGCAGTTTGACAAAATCCTACGAGCAGTACTTC
CASSLTKSYEQYF
>NA|TRBV19|TRBJ1-5|once|12
TGTGCCAGTAGTTCCCAGACAGGAGGAACACATTTT
CASSSQTGGTHF
>NA|TRBV9|TRBJ2-2|few|15
TGTGCCAGCAGTTTTTCTTTGGGGAGTCCCGGGGAGCTGTTTTTT
CASSFSLGSPGELFF
>TRBD1|TRBV28|TRBJ1-4|NA|16
TGTGCCAGCAGTCCTATAGGGACAGGGGGCGAGGAAAAACTGTTTTTT
CASSPIGTGGEEKLFF
>NA|TRBV21-1|TRBJ2-2|NA|16
TGTGCCAGCAGCAAAAAAGGGACAGGGGGCCTCGGGGAGCTGTTTTTT
CASSKKGTGGLGELFF
>NA|TRBV5-1|TRBJ1-4|NA|15
TGCGCCAGCAGCTTGGAAGGCAGGGATAATGAAAAACTGTTTTTT
CASSLEGRDNEKLFF
>TRBD1|TRBV11-2|TRBJ1-4|NA|16
TGTGCCAGCAGCTCCCAGAGGGGGCAGACTAATGAAAAACTGTTTTTT
CASSSQRGQTNEKLFF
>TRBD2|TRBV10-1|TRBJ2-5|NA|14
TGCGCCAGCAGTAGCGGGACTAACAAAGAGACCCAGTACTTC
CASSSGTNKETQYF
>NA|TRBV19|TRBJ2-2|once|14
TGTGCCAGTAGTATAGGGACTCACACCGGGGAGCTGTTTTTT
CASSIGTHTGELFF
>NA|TRBV11-2|TRBJ2-1|NA|17
TGTGCCAGCAGCTTAGGGCTGATAGGTCGGGGGGCAAATGAGCAGTTCTTC
CASSLGLIGRGANEQFF
>TRBD1|TRBV7-9|TRBJ2-1|NA|13
TGTGCCAGCAGGCCGACAGGGAGCAATGAGCAGTTCTTC
CASRPTGSNEQFF
>TRBD2|TRBV6-4|TRBJ2-1|NA|15
TGTGCCAGCAGTCCCGGGACTAGCGGGGTGATGGAGCAGTTCTTC
CASSPGTSGVMEQFF
>TRBD1|TRBV14|TRBJ1-2|NA|13
TGTGCCAGCAGCAAGGGACAGACGTATGGCTACACCTTC
CASSKGQTYGYTF
>NA|TRBV3-1/TRBV3-2|TRBJ2-5|NA|13
TGTGCCAGCACCCCAGGGCTTGGAGAGACCCAGTACTTC
CASTPGLGETQYF
>NA|TRBV19|TRBJ2-3|few|13
TGTGCCAGTAGTCCTCAGGGCACAGATACGCAGTATTTT
CASSPQGTDTQYF
>TRBD1|TRBV5-1|TRBJ1-4|NA|14
TGCGCCAGCAGCCCGAGACAGGGTAATGAAAAACTGTTTTTT
CASSPRQGNEKLFF
>TRBD1|TRBV11-2|TRBJ1-5|NA|15
TGTGCCAGCAGCCGCGAGACAGGGAGCGGGCAGCCCCAGCATTTT
CASSRETGSGQPQHF
>NA|TRBV18|TRBJ1-1|NA|15
TGTGCCAGCTCACCACCCATACACGTAAACACTGAAGCTTTCTTT
CASSPPIHVNTEAFF
>TRBD2|TRBV7-2|TRBJ2-3|NA|16
TGTGCCAGCAGCCCCCAGGGAGCGGGAGGGTGGCGTACGCAGTATTTT
CASSPQGAGGWRTQYF
>TRBD2|TRBV11-2|TRBJ2-1|NA|16
TGTGCCAGCAGCCCCCGGACTAGCGGGGCGTACAATGAGCAGTTCTTC
CASSPRTSGAYNEQFF
>NA|TRBV30|TRBJ1-3|NA|16
TGTGCCTGGACCCGGGTTGACAGGTACTCTGGAAACACCATATATTTT
CAWTRVDRYSGNTIYF
>TRBD2|TRBV9|TRBJ2-5|few|16
TGTGCCAGCAGCCTAGGACTAGCGGGGCCGTGGGCGTCCCAGTACTTC
CASSLGLAGPWASQYF
>NA|TRBV19|TRBJ1-1|NA|14
TGTGCCAGTAGTATAGGGGGCGGGATCACTGAAGCTTTCTTT
CASSIGGGITEAFF
>TRBD2|TRBV6-2/TRBV6-3|TRBJ2-7|few|20
TGTGCCAGCAGTTACACGAGAGGACTAGCGGGAGAGTGGAGCTGGTACGAGCAGTACTTC
CASSYTRGLAGEWSWYEQYF
>NA|TRBV11-3|TRBJ1-4|NA|14
TGTGCCAGCAGCCCAGGATTTCTGAATGAAAAACTGTTTTTT
CASSPGFLNEKLFF
>NA|TRBV18|TRBJ2-4|few|14
TGTGCCAGCTCACTAGCGCCGAGTGTGGACATTCAGTACTTC
CASSLAPSVDIQYF
>TRBD1|TRBV6-5|TRBJ1-4|NA|15
TGTGCCAGCAGTTACTCGACAGGGATGAGTGAAAAACTGTTTTTT
CASSYSTGMSEKLFF
>NA|TRBV12-5|TRBJ2-5|once|13
TGTGCTAGTGGTTTACATGTCCAAGAGACCCAGTACTTC
CASGLHVQETQYF
>NA|TRBV18|TRBJ2-2|NA|14
TGTGCCAGCTCATCCCCCAGGGCCCCCGGGGAGCTGTTTTTT
CASSSPRAPGELFF
>TRBD1|TRBV28|TRBJ2-3|NA|16
TGTGCCAGCAGTTCTACAGGGACACCCAGGGGGGATACGCAGTATTTT
CASSSTGTPRGDTQYF
>TRBD1|TRBV7-9|TRBJ1-1|NA|13
TGTGCCAGCAGCGCCCGCGGGACAGCTGAAGCTTTCTTT
CASSARGTAEAFF